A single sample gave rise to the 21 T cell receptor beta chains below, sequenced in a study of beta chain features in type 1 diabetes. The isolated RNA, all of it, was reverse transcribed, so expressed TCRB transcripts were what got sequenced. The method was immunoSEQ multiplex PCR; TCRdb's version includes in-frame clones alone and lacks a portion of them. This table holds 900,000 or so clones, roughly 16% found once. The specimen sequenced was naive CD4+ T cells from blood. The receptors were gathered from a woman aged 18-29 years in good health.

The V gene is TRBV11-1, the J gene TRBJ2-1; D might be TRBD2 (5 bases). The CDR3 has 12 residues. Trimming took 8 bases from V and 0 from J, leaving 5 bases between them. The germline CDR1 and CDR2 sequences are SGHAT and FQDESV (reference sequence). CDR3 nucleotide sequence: TGTGCCAGCCGGGGCTCCTACAATGAGCAGTTCTTC. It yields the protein CASRGSYNEQFF.

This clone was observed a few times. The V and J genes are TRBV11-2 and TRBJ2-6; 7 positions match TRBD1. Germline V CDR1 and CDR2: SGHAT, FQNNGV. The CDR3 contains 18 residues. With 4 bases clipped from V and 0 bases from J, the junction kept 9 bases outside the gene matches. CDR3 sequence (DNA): TGTGCCAGCAGCTCGCTGACAGGGACCAACTCTGGGGCCAACGTCCTGACTTTC. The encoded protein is CASSSLTGTNSGANVLTF. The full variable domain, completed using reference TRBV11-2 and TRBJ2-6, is EAGVAQSPRYKIIEKRQSVAFWCNPISGHATLYWYQQILGQGPKLLIQFQNNGVVDDSQLPKDRFSAERLKGVDSTLKIQPAKLEDSAVYLCASSSLTGTNSGANVLTFGAGSRLTVL.

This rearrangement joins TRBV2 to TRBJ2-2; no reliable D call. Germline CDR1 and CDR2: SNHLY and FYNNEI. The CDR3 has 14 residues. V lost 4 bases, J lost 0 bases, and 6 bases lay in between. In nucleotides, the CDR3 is TGTGCCAGCAGTGTCAGCACGAACACCGGGGAGCTGTTTTTT. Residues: CASSVSTNTGELFF.

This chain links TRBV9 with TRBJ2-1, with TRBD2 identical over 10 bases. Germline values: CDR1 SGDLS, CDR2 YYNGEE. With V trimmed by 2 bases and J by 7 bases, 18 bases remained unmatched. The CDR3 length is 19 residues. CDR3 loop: CASSVGILAGVLAWNEQFF. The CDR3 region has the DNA TGTGCCAGCAGCGTTGGGATTCTAGCGGGAGTCCTGGCGTGGAATGAGCAGTTCTTC.

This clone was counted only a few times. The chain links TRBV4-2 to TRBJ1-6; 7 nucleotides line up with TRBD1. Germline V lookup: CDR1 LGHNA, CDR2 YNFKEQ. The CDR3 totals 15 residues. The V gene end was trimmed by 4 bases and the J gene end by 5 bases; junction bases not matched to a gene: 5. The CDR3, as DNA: TGTGCCAGCAGCCTCCGGGACAGAGATAATTCACCCCTCCACTTT. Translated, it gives CASSLRDRDNSPLHF.

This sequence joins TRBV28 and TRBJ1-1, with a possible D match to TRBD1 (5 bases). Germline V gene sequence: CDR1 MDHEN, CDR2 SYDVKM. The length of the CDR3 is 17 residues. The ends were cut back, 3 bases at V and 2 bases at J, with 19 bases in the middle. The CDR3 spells CASSFPEAGRENTEAFF. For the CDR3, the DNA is TGTGCCAGCAGTTTCCCTGAGGCAGGGCGAGAAAACACTGAAGCTTTCTTT.

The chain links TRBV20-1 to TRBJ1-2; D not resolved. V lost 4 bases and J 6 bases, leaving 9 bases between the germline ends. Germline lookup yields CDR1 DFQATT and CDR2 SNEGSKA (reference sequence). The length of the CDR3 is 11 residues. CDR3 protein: CSAIGVDGYTF. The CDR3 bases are TGCAGTGCTATTGGCGTAGATGGCTACACCTTC.

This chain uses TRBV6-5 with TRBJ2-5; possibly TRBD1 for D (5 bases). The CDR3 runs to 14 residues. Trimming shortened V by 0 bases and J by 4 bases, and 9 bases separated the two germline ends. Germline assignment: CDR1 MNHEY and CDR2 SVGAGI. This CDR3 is CASSYSWQGETQYF. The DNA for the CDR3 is TGTGCCAGCAGTTACTCGTGGCAGGGAGAGACCCAGTACTTC.

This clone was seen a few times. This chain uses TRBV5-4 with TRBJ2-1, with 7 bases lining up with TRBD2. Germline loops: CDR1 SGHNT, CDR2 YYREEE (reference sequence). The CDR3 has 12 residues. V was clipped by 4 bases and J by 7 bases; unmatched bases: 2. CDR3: CASSRSGNEQFF. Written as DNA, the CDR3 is TGTGCCAGCAGCCGTAGCGGGAATGAGCAGTTCTTC.

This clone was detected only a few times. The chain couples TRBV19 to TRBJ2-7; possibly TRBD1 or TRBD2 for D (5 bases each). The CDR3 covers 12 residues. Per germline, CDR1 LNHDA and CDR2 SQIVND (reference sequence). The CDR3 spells CATRGQRGEQYF. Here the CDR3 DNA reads TGTGCGACGAGGGGTCAGAGGGGAGAGCAGTACTTC.

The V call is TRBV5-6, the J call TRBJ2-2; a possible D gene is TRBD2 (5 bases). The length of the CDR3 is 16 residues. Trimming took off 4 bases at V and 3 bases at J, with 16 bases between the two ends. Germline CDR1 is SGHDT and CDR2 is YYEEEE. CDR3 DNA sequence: TGTGCCAGCAGCAGTAGCGCTTCGCGGGACACCGGGGAGCTGTTTTTT. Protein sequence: CASSSSASRDTGELFF.

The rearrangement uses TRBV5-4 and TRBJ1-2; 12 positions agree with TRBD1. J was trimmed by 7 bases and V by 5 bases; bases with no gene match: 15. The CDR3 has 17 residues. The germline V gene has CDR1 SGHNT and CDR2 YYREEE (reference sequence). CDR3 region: CASRGTGGSFGGGGYTF. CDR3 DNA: TGTGCCAGCAGAGGGACAGGGGGCTCATTTGGGGGTGGTGGCTACACCTTC.

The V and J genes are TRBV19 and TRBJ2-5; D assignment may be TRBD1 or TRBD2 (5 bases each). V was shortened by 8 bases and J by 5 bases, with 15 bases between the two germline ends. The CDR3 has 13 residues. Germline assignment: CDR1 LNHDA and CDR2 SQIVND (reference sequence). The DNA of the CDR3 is TGTGCCAGTCGGGACCGTCCCAAGGAGACCCAGTACTTC. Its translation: CASRDRPKETQYF.

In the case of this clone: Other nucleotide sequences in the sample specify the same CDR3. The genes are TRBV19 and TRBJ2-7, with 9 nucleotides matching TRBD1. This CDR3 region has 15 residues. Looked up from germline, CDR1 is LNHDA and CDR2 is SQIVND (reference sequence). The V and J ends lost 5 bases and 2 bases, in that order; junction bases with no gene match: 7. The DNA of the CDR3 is TGTGCCAGTAGTTTGACCGGGACAGGGACCTACGAGCAGTACTTC. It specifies CASSLTGTGTYEQYF.

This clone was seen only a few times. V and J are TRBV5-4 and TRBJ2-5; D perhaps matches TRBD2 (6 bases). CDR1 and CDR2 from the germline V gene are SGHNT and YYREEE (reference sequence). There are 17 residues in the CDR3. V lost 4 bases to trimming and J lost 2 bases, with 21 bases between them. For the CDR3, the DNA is TGTGCCAGCAGCCAAGATCTCGGGGGAATGGGGCAAGAGACCCAGTACTTC. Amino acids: CASSQDLGGMGQETQYF.

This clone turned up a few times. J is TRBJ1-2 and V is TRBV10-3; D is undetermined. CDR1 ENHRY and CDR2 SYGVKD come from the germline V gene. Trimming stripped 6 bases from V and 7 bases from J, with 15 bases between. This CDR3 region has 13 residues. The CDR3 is CAIRALEEGGYTF. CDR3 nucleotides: TGTGCCATCAGGGCGCTCGAAGAAGGTGGCTACACCTTC.

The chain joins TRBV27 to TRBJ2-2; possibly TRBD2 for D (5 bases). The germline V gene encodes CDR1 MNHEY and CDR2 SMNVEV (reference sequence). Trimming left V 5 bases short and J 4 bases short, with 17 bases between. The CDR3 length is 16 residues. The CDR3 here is CASSPTRAGGTGELFF. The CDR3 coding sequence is TGTGCCAGCAGTCCCACACGGGCCGGAGGCACCGGGGAGCTGTTTTTT.

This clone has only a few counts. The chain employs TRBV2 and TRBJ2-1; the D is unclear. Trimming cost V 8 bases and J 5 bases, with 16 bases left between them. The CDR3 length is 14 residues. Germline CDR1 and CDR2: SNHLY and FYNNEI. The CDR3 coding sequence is TGTGCCAGCTGGGATAGCAGAAGACACAATGAGCAGTTCTTC. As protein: CASWDSRRHNEQFF.

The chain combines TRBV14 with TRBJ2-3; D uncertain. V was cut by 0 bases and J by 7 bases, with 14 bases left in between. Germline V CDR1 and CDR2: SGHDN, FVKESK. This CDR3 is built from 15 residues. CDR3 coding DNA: TGTGCCAGCAGCCAAGACTGGACGAGGAAGAATACGCAGTATTTT. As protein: CASSQDWTRKNTQYF.

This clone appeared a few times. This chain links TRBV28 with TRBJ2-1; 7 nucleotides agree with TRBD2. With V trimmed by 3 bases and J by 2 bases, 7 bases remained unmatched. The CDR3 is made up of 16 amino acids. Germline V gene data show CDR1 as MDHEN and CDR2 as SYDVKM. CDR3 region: CASSFLLARAYNEQFF. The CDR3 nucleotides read TGTGCCAGCAGTTTTCTACTAGCGAGAGCCTACAATGAGCAGTTCTTC.

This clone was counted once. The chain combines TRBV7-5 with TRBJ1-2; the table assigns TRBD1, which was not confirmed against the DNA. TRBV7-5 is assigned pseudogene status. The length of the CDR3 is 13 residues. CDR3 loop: CARSPQGNYGYTF. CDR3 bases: TGTGCCAGAAGCCCACAGGGTAACTATGGCTACACCTTC.